This T cell receptor beta chain was retrieved from a study of T cell clonality in common variable immunodeficiency. Whole-study results and caveats: CVID subjects showed higher TCRbeta clonality than healthy controls. In common variable immunodeficiency, TCR beta chains reportedly carried fewer deletions and N-nucleotide insertions.

This clone showed up just a few times. Its antigen remains unknown. The sequenced fragment ends 3 residues before the CDR3 boundary, so the rest is inferred from the germline J gene. CDR1 is KGHSH, CDR2 LQKENI, per germline. The CDR3 runs to 16 residues. The junction had 9 bases not matched to a gene; V was cut back by 3 bases and J by 6 bases. This table comes from immunoSEQ multiplex PCR, and its TCRdb copy is limited to in-frame clones, with some not included. Singletons are absent from the sample, which has roughly 39,000 clones. The material sequenced was peripheral blood mononuclear cells. This rearrangement joins TRBV18 to TRBJ2-7; 12 positions match TRBD2. This clonotype originated in a human donor with common variable immunodeficiency. Partial CDR3 DNA: TGTGCCAGCTCACCGAGGACTAGCGGGGTTCCGGGCGAG. It yields the protein CASSPRTSGVPGE. The complete CDR3 protein is CASSPRTSGVPGEQYF.